This record looks at one T cell receptor beta chain sequence and its context. The V gene's germline CDR1 is SGHTA and CDR2 FQGNSA. The CDR3 has 16 amino acids. Trimming cost V 4 bases and J 5 bases; bases outside gene matches: 12. Authors' data handling: It was from reference gene primer amplification that nucleated cell counts were estimated. Assay used: immunoSEQ multiplex PCR; TCRdb lists only in-frame clones, some missing. The DNA gave D and trimming, while V, J and clone size come from that table. The table shows more than 95,000 clones, with 80% to 90% occurring only once. The sample comes from a study of blood T cell repertoires in COVID-19. Study-level background: Spain, Italy and the United States supplied samples that represented acute and convalescent COVID-19.

The sequenced sample was peripheral blood. The TCR sequence derives from a human donor in a cohort sampled during active COVID-19. J is TRBJ2-5 and V is TRBV7-2; 8 bases map to TRBD2. Here the CDR3 reads CASSSKVAGGGETQYF. CDR3 nucleotide sequence: TGTGCCAGCAGCTCAAAGGTTGCGGGGGGTGGGGAGACCCAGTACTTC. The variable domain in full, with the rest retrieved from reference TRBV7-2 and TRBJ2-5, is GAGVSQSPSNKVTEKGKDVELRCDPISGHTALYWYRQSLGQGLEFLIYFQGNSAPDKSGLPSDRFSAERTGGSVSTLTIQRTQQEDSAVYLCASSSKVAGGGETQYFGPGTRLLVL.